What follows is one T cell receptor beta chain and its context. Generated by immunoSEQ multiplex PCR, the TCRdb table keeps only in-frame clones and is missing some. The sample holds roughly 290,000 clones; around 81% are singletons and the top ten take approximately 14%. This record belongs to a study of blood T cell repertoires in COVID-19. Germline loops: CDR1 MDHEN, CDR2 SYDVKM. The CDR3 is 17 residues long. Losses at the gene ends were 2 bases for V and 0 bases for J; bases not matched to a gene: 4. V and J are TRBV28 and TRBJ1-2; TRBD1 agrees at 12 bases. Specimen: peripheral blood. The sequence was collected from a person aged 70 to 80 with COVID-19, enrolled during active disease. DNA for the CDR3: TGTGCCAGCAGTTTAACCGGGACAGGGGGCACTAACTATGGCTACACCTTC. This gives the protein CASSLTGTGGTNYGYTF.